The clone carrying this T cell receptor (beta chain) was found many times. Other autoimmune diseases, uncontrolled infections, pregnancy or lactation ruled patients out of participation. The source of the sample is a study of Graves' ophthalmopathy and Graves' hyperthyroidism. For repertoire sequencing, the TCR beta CDR3 regions were amplified from RNA transcripts. Second-round multiplex PCR followed a first-round RT-PCR using HTBI primers. Each CDR3 protein is one row after TCRdb ran MiXCR on the multiplex PCR reads. Here the sample spans roughly 700,000 distinct CDR3 sequences, around 40% being singletons. Germline V lookup: CDR1 LNHNV, CDR2 YYDKDF (reference sequence). Trimming took 0 bases from V and 1 from J, leaving 7 bases between them. This CDR3 spans 15 amino acids.

This TCR derives from an adult man with Graves' ophthalmopathy. The sequencing sample was made of peripheral blood. The V and J genes are TRBV15 and TRBJ1-5, with D unresolved. The CDR3, as DNA: TGTGCCACCAGCAGAGATCTCAGCAGCAATCAGCCCCAGCATTTT. It codes for CATSRDLSSNQPQHF.